Listed below are T cell receptor beta chains from one sample, sequenced in a study of blood T cell repertoires in COVID-19. Method: immunoSEQ multiplex PCR; TCRdb's copy keeps in-frame clones and lacks some. This sample has more than 300,000 clones, with over 75% found just once. The sample was PBMCs or T cells enriched from blood (not recorded which). The origin of the receptors is a woman under 30 who had recovered from COVID-19. The CDR3 runs from the conserved cysteine through the conserved F or W. D genes are given only for firm matches. Clone size appears in some rows only: once, few, many, or a class for an expanded clone.

d_gene	v_gene	abundance	j_gene	CDR3nt	CDR3aa
TRBD2	TRBV28	once	TRBJ2-7	TGTGCCAGCAGTTCTAGCGGGGGAAGTTCCTACGAGCAGTACTTC	CASSSSGGSSYEQYF
NA	TRBV5-6	NA	TRBJ1-2	TGTGCCAGCAGCTTGTACGACAGGTCTTCTAACTATGGCTACACCTTC	CASSLYDRSSNYGYTF
NA	TRBV23-1	NA	TRBJ1-2	TGCGCCAGCTTCGCACGGAGGGACTTC	CASFARRDF
TRBD1	TRBV10-2	NA	TRBJ2-7	TGCGCCAGCTGGGCAGGGACAGGTTACGAGCAGTACTTC	CASWAGTGYEQYF
TRBD1	TRBV7-9	NA	TRBJ1-6	TGTGCCAGCAGCTCAACGACAGGGAGTAAATCACCCCTCCACTTT	CASSSTTGSKSPLHF
NA	TRBV7-9	NA	TRBJ1-1	TGTGCCAGCAGCGTAGCCTCAGGGCGGAAAACTGAAGCTTTCTTT	CASSVASGRKTEAFF
TRBD1	TRBV19	NA	TRBJ2-7	TGTGCCAGTAGTTTGCGGGACAGGCCTAACGAGCAGTACTTC	CASSLRDRPNEQYF
NA	TRBV7-9	NA	TRBJ1-6	TGTGCCAGCAGCTTAGCGTCAGGGGTTAATTCACCCCTCCACTTT	CASSLASGVNSPLHF
TRBD2	TRBV2	NA	TRBJ2-1	TGTGCCAGCAGTGGGTCGGGGAGGGCCGTTAAGAAGCAGTTCTTC	CASSGSGRAVKKQFF
NA	TRBV14	NA	TRBJ1-1	TGTGCCAGCAGCGAAGGCGATGTCCTGGGATACCTAAGGAGGTACACTGAAGCTTTCTTT	CASSEGDVLGYLRRYTEAFF
NA	TRBV4-1	NA	TRBJ2-7	TGCGCCAGCAGCCAAAATCAGGTCTACGAGCAGTACTTC	CASSQNQVYEQYF
TRBD1	TRBV6-5	NA	TRBJ1-1	TGTGCCAGCCCTCAGGGGCAGGGGGGATACACTGAAGCTTTCTTT	CASPQGQGGYTEAFF
TRBD1	TRBV28	NA	TRBJ1-1	TGTGCCAGCAGTACAACCCGGACAGGGCCTGAAGCTTTCTTT	CASSTTRTGPEAFF
NA	TRBV9	NA	TRBJ1-1	TGTGCCAGCAGCGTATTGTCCGAGACTGAAGCTTTCTTT	CASSVLSETEAFF
TRBD1	TRBV5-1	NA	TRBJ2-7	TGCGTCAGCAACCCGGACAGGGGCTCCTACGAGCAGTACTTC	CVSNPDRGSYEQYF
TRBD1	TRBV7-9	NA	TRBJ1-2	TGTGCCAGCAGACAGGGGACAGGCGCTTTTGGCTACACCTTC	CASRQGTGAFGYTF
TRBD1	TRBV30	NA	TRBJ1-1	TGTGCCTGGCGCAGGGGGCTTGACACTGAAGCTTTCTTT	CAWRRGLDTEAFF
NA	TRBV25-1	NA	TRBJ2-2	TGTGCCACCCCCTCGAGGGGGAGGGGATGGACCGGGGAGCTGTTTTTT	CATPSRGRGWTGELFF
NA	TRBV5-1	NA	TRBJ1-2	TGCGCCACCTCTACGGGTTCCGAAGGCTACACCTTC	CATSTGSEGYTF
NA	TRBV5-1	NA	TRBJ1-5	TGCGCCAGCAGCCCCTCGGGGGGCCAGCCCCAGCATTTT	CASSPSGGQPQHF
NA	TRBV2	once	TRBJ1-4	TGTGCCAGCAGTGACTCTACTTTGGCGGCCGCTAATGAAAAACTGTTTTTT	CASSDSTLAAANEKLFF
NA	TRBV2	NA	TRBJ1-3	TGTGCCGGGACTAATACAGGTTTTTCTGGAAACACCATATATTTT	CAGTNTGFSGNTIYF
NA	TRBV6-1	NA	TRBJ2-7	TGTGCCAGCAGTGAAGCCGGGCGGGGAACCTCCTACGAGCAGTACTTC	CASSEAGRGTSYEQYF
NA	TRBV9	NA	TRBJ2-3	TGTGCCAGCACCCGGTGGGGCGGGGTAGCAGATACGCAGTATTTT	CASTRWGGVADTQYF
NA	TRBV28	NA	TRBJ1-2	TGTGCCAGCACCCAGGGGCTTGGGGTAACTGGCTACACCTTC	CASTQGLGVTGYTF
TRBD2	TRBV11-2	NA	TRBJ2-3	TGTGCCAGCAGCCTAGCGGGAGGGCCTAGGAAGACAGATACGCAGTATTTT	CASSLAGGPRKTDTQYF
NA	TRBV14	NA	TRBJ1-4	TGTGCCAGCAGCCAAGTCGGTGGGCAGGGAAGATCAACTAATGAAAAACTGTTTTTT	CASSQVGGQGRSTNEKLFF
TRBD2	TRBV5-4	NA	TRBJ2-1	TGTGCCAGCAGCTTGGCGGCTAGCGGGGGGGTACACAATGAGCAGTTCTTC	CASSLAASGGVHNEQFF
TRBD2	TRBV3-1/TRBV3-2	NA	TRBJ2-3	TGTGCCAGCAGCCTCGGGACTAGCGGGGGTAATACGCAGTATTTT	CASSLGTSGGNTQYF
TRBD2	TRBV7-9	NA	TRBJ2-2	TGTGCCAGCAGCCCCGGGGGGTCGGGGGAGCTGTTTTTT	CASSPGGSGELFF
NA	TRBV5-1	NA	TRBJ1-1	TGCGCCAGCAGCCATCCGGGACAAATCGGCACTGAAGCTTTCTTT	CASSHPGQIGTEAFF
TRBD1	TRBV4-2	NA	TRBJ1-1	TGTGCCAGCAGCCAAGAAGGGAACAGGGGAAACACTGAAGCTTTCTTT	CASSQEGNRGNTEAFF
NA	TRBV5-1	NA	TRBJ1-3	TGCGCCAGCAGCTTGGCCCCAGGGGTCTCTGGAAACACCATATATTTT	CASSLAPGVSGNTIYF
NA	TRBV7-9	NA	TRBJ1-3	TGTGCCAGCAGCCCTCAGGGGACAAACACCATATATTTT	CASSPQGTNTIYF
NA	TRBV5-1	NA	TRBJ2-3	TGCGCCAGCAGCTTACCGGTCGCGGCAGATACGCAGTATTTT	CASSLPVAADTQYF
TRBD1	TRBV9	NA	TRBJ1-2	TGTGCCAGCAGTGACTCAGGGGGTAAGGACTATGGCTACACCTTC	CASSDSGGKDYGYTF
TRBD2	TRBV15	NA	TRBJ2-7	TGTGCCACCAGCAGAGGGGTAGCGGGAGCAGAGCAGTACTTC	CATSRGVAGAEQYF
TRBD1	TRBV27	NA	TRBJ2-2	TGTGCCAGCAGTCCTACTACAGGGGGCACCGGGGAGCTGTTTTTT	CASSPTTGGTGELFF
NA	TRBV6-2/TRBV6-3	few	TRBJ1-2	TGTGCCAGCAGTTACACGGACTATGGCTACACCTTC	CASSYTDYGYTF
NA	TRBV3-1/TRBV3-2	NA	TRBJ1-5	TGTGCCAGCAGCCAACGGGGGGTTAATCAGCCCCAGCATTTT	CASSQRGVNQPQHF
TRBD2	TRBV10-1	NA	TRBJ2-2	TGCGCCAGCAGCCTCAATAGCGGGGCGAACACCGGGGAGCTGTTTTTT	CASSLNSGANTGELFF
NA	TRBV7-8	NA	TRBJ1-3	TGTGCCAGCAGCTTAACGGGGTTAGGAAACACCATATATTTT	CASSLTGLGNTIYF
NA	TRBV6-1	NA	TRBJ1-6	TGTGCCAGCAGTGAACCCCAGGTTAATTCACCCCTCCACTTT	CASSEPQVNSPLHF
NA	TRBV18	NA	TRBJ1-1	TGTGCCAGCTCACCTTTCGCGGGGGTGGACACTGAAGCTTTCTTT	CASSPFAGVDTEAFF
NA	TRBV5-5	once	TRBJ1-2	TGTGCCAGCAGCGAAGGGGGGGTCAACTATGGCTACACCTTC	CASSEGGVNYGYTF